The clone carrying this T cell receptor beta chain occurred once. The antigen remains undetermined. Pooling covered second doses at about 4 or about 12 weeks. This sample is drawn from a study of T cell responses to AZD1222 COVID-19 vaccine. Study-wide findings and caveats: Breadth and depth of Spike-specific TCRs rose after two AZD1222 doses. CD4 TCRs associated with vaccination spanned spike, dominating at 160-218 and 743-854. Donors were mostly white British, more females; clonal diversity possibly underestimated.

Trimming took 2 bases from V and 5 from J; bases not matched to a gene: 7. Germline-derived CDR1 and CDR2 are MRHNA and SNTAGT. The CDR3 is made up of 15 amino acids. Sequencing used immunoSEQ multiplex PCR; TCRdb keeps in-frame clones, though not all of them. This repertoire shows 95,000 to 150,000 clones, around 92% found once; its top ten account for 7.9%. The TCR was taken from an adult who received the AZD1222 COVID-19 vaccine. The rearrangement joins TRBV6-4 to TRBJ2-3; TRBD2 aligns across 7 bases. The specimen was peripheral blood, collected 28 days after the second AZD1222 dose. Here the CDR3 DNA reads TGTGCCAGCAGTGACGCGGCGGGAGAAGGAGATACGCAGTATTTT. Translation gives CASSDAAGEGDTQYF.